This entry concerns a single TCR beta chain. The data are from a study of blood T cell repertoires in COVID-19. Overall study context: In each case, the material was cDNA or gDNA derived from T cells, B-cell-depleted T cells, or PBMCs.

Original analysis: Nucleated cell number was recorded as an estimate derived from reference gene primer amplification. The protocol was immunoSEQ multiplex PCR, while the TCRdb copy is restricted to in-frame clones and leaves out a portion. V and J calls and clone size are as listed in that table; D and trimming were resolved from the DNA. The sample lists some 70,000 clones; 70% to 90% were seen once. Looked up from germline, CDR1 is KGHSH and CDR2 is LQKENI. The V and J ends lost 2 bases and 0 bases respectively, with 5 bases between them. This CDR3 is built from 14 residues. The TCR comes from a man aged 25-45 years with acute or convalescent COVID-19. The chain couples TRBV18 to TRBJ1-3; D gene unclear. The sample was peripheral blood. Here the CDR3 DNA reads TGTGCCAGCTCACCAATGAGCTCTGGAAACACCATATATTTT. Translating it yields CASSPMSSGNTIYF. Combining the CDR3 with reference TRBV18 and TRBJ1-3 gives the whole variable domain NAGVMQNPRHLVRRRGQEARLRCSPMKGHSHVYWYRQLPEEGLKFMVYLQKENIIDESGMPKERFSAEFPKEGPSILRIQQVVRGDSAAYFCASSPMSSGNTIYFGEGSWLTVV.